This T cell receptor (beta chain) was profiled in a study of blood T cell repertoires in COVID-19. The V and J ends lost 3 bases and 7 bases respectively, with 13 bases between them. The CDR3 sequence is 13 residues long. Germline CDR1 is SGHNT and CDR2 is YYREEE (reference sequence). Libraries were prepared by immunoSEQ multiplex PCR; TCRdb keeps only in-frame clonotypes and omits some of them. This sample yields 200,000 to 250,000 clones, of which around 92% are seen a single time; approximately 1.2% belongs to the top ten. This chain connects TRBV5-4 to TRBJ1-1; no firm D call. Sequencing was done on a sample of peripheral blood. The receptor's source is a young man with acute or convalescent COVID-19. CDR3 bases: TGTGCCAGCAGCTCGATTCGCTACAGTGAAGCTTTCTTT. Protein sequence: CASSSIRYSEAFF.